This T cell receptor beta chain appears in the sequencing data of a study of T cells expressing NK-cell markers. Looking at the study overall: Sorted CD3+CD56+NKG2C+, CD3+CD56+NKG2C- and CD3+CD56-NKG2C+ T cells supplied TCR beta repertoires.

The CDR3 runs 12 residues. CDR1 and CDR2 (germline): MNHEY, SVGAGI. TCRdb reprocessed the 5' RACE reads, with one entry per CDR3 protein and no DNA. The sample table includes under 600,000 distinct CDR3 sequences. The receptor comes from a woman in her forties or fifties in good health. The sample comprised blood T cells: a sorted CD56 or NKG2C T cell subset, CD4+ or CD8+ T cells, or bulk PBMC T cells (not recorded which). The chain is built from TRBV6-5 and TRBJ1-1; TCRdb reports TRBD1, a call that lacks DNA to check it against. The CDR3 protein is CASWLVRQKAFF.